These 5 T cell receptor beta chains came from one sample sequenced in a study of cytomegalovirus exposure and HLA in healthy donors. The PCR employed 60 Vbeta primers together with 13 Jbeta primers. Sequencing used immunoSEQ multiplex PCR; TCRdb keeps in-frame clones, though not all of them. The sample has tens of thousands of clones. The source material was PBMCs. These receptor sequences come from a human donor in good health.

This rearrangement joins TRBV5-5 to TRBJ2-7, with D tentatively TRBD2 (6 bases). Trimming pared 2 bases from V and 4 bases from J, leaving 13 bases between. The length of the CDR3 is 14 residues. Looked up from germline, CDR1 is SGHKS and CDR2 is YYEKEE (reference sequence). The CDR3: CASSFAGRLYEQYF. The CDR3 nucleotides read TGTGCCAGCAGCTTCGCGGGACGGCTGTACGAGCAGTACTTC.

V and J are TRBV5-1 and TRBJ2-7; the D gene is possibly TRBD2 (6 bases). The CDR3 covers 15 residues. Trimming took off 4 bases at V and 0 bases at J, with 14 bases between the two ends. Germline V gives CDR1 SGHRS, CDR2 YFSETQ. CDR3: CASSPRGTPSYEQYF. CDR3 in DNA: TGCGCCAGCAGCCCCCGGGGGACCCCCTCCTACGAGCAGTACTTC.

For this clone: Distinct nucleotide sequences in the sample also encode this CDR3. The genes are TRBV29-1 and TRBJ2-7; 7 positions match TRBD1. Germline values: CDR1 SQVTM, CDR2 ANQGSEA. CDR3 length equals 12 residues. With V trimmed by 4 bases and J by 2 bases, 2 bases remained unmatched. The CDR3: CSVGQGAYEQYF. Written as DNA, the CDR3 is TGCAGCGTTGGACAGGGCGCCTACGAGCAGTACTTC.

The chain carries TRBV5-4 and TRBJ1-2, with 12 bases that match TRBD1. This CDR3 contains 16 residues. The germline V gene encodes CDR1 SGHNT and CDR2 YYREEE (reference sequence). After removal of 4 bases from V and 5 bases from J, the junction contained 9 bases not matched to a gene. The CDR3 reads CASSPGTGGFLYGYTF. In DNA form, the CDR3 reads TGTGCCAGCAGCCCCGGGACAGGGGGCTTCTTATATGGCTACACCTTC.

The genes are TRBV6-6 and TRBJ2-7; tentative D call: TRBD1 (5 bases). This CDR3 region has 13 residues. CDR1 is MNHNY, CDR2 SVGAGI, per germline (reference sequence). Trimming took off 6 bases at V and 2 bases at J, with 11 bases between the two ends. CDR3 nucleotide sequence: TGTGCCAGCAGATTACAGGACGCCTACGAGCAGTACTTC. Amino acid sequence: CASRLQDAYEQYF.